This T cell receptor beta chain comes out of a study of cytomegalovirus exposure and HLA in healthy donors. Germline CDR1 and CDR2: MDHEN and SYDVKM. There are 16 residues in the CDR3. V lost 7 bases and J 0 bases, leaving 19 bases between the germline ends. General study results and limits: Reportedly, cytomegalovirus status was diagnosed with high sensitivity and specificity.

Turning to this clone: What it binds is unknown.

PCR primers comprised 60 Vbeta and 13 Jbeta primers. Profiled with immunoSEQ multiplex PCR; TCRdb holds only in-frame clones, not every one. The data show 90,000 to 150,000 clones, with around three quarters seen just once and approximately 11% held by the top ten. Sample: PBMCs. The TCR sequence derives from a middle-aged man in good health and CMV-seropositive. The gene calls are TRBV28 and TRBJ2-7; tentatively, D is TRBD1 (6 bases). CDR3 loop: CASNTPDRLFSYEQYF. Here the CDR3 DNA reads TGTGCCAGCAACACACCGGACAGATTATTCTCCTACGAGCAGTACTTC.